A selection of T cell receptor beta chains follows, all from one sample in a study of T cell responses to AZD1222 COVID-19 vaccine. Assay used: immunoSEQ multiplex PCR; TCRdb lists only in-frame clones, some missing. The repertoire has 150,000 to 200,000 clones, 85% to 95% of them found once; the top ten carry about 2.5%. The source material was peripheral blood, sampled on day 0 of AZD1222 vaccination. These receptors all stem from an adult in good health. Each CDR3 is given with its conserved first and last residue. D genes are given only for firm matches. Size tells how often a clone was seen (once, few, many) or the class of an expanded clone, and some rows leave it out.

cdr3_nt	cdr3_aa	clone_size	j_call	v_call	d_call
TGTGCTAGTGGTTTGGTACAGACAGGGGGGCACGAGCAGTACTTC	CASGLVQTGGHEQYF	-	TRBJ2-7	TRBV12-5	TRBD1
TGCAGCGTTGAACGGGAGGAGGAGACCCAGTACTTC	CSVEREEETQYF	-	TRBJ2-5	TRBV29-1	TRBD2
TGTGCCATCAGCTACAGGGGGCCGAACACCGGGGAGCTGTTTTTT	CAISYRGPNTGELFF	-	TRBJ2-2	TRBV10-3	TRBD1
TGTGCCAGCAGCCTTACACAGGGCGTCTCTGGAAACACCATATATTTT	CASSLTQGVSGNTIYF	-	TRBJ1-3	TRBV9	-
TGTGCCAGCAGTTTACTAGCGGGAGGGCCCCACGAGCAGTACTTC	CASSLLAGGPHEQYF	-	TRBJ2-7	TRBV27	TRBD2
TGTGCCAGCAGTTGGGCAGGGACTTTCTCTGGAAACACCATATATTTT	CASSWAGTFSGNTIYF	-	TRBJ1-3	TRBV28	-
TGTGCCAGCAGTTACGGCGACTCGGGTCGCCTCAAGCAGTACTTC	CASSYGDSGRLKQYF	-	TRBJ2-7	TRBV6-5	-
TGTGCCACCAGCAGAGATGGTCGTGGCGACGGGAACACTGAAGCTTTCTTT	CATSRDGRGDGNTEAFF	-	TRBJ1-1	TRBV15	-
TGTGCCAGTCCCTCCCCCGCGGGTACGCAGTATTTT	CASPSPAGTQYF	-	TRBJ2-3	TRBV5-6	-
TGTGCCAGCTCACAAACCGACGGAGCCTACGAGCAGTACTTC	CASSQTDGAYEQYF	-	TRBJ2-7	TRBV18	-
TGCGCCAGCAGTCAATCTGTCAGACTAAACCCCCCGTCCCAGTACTTC	CASSQSVRLNPPSQYF	-	TRBJ2-5	TRBV23-1	-
TGTGCCAGCACCGCGACCTACACTGAAGCTTTCTTT	CASTATYTEAFF	-	TRBJ1-1	TRBV2	-
TGTGCCTGGACCCAGGGGACTAGCGGGATCTACGAGCAGTACTTC	CAWTQGTSGIYEQYF	-	TRBJ2-7	TRBV30	TRBD2
TGTGCCAGCACCCCCCGGGCCCGCGGGAGGCGGAACATTCAGTACTTC	CASTPRARGRRNIQYF	once	TRBJ2-4	TRBV27	TRBD2
TGTGCCAGCACCATCCCGGGGACTAGCGTGAATACGCAGTATTTT	CASTIPGTSVNTQYF	-	TRBJ2-3	TRBV7-8	TRBD2
TGTGCCAGCAGTTTAGGGGCGGGAGGCTACACCTTC	CASSLGAGGYTF	-	TRBJ1-2	TRBV12-3/TRBV12-4	-
TGTGCCTGGAGTCCCAGCCCCGGTTCACCCCTCCACTTT	CAWSPSPGSPLHF	-	TRBJ1-6	TRBV30	-
TGTGCCAGCTCGCGCCGGGACAGCGGAGGGGGGGAGCTGTTTTTT	CASSRRDSGGGELFF	-	TRBJ2-2	TRBV18	-